Listed here are 9 T cell receptor beta chains from one sample, sequenced in a study of graft-versus-host responses after intestinal transplantation. TCRdb's table, derived via immunoSEQ multiplex PCR, lists solely in-frame clones and lacks some. The table includes tens of thousands of clones, 93% detected once. Their antigens remain unidentified. The sample here was unstimulated CD8+ T cells sorted from spleen or lymph node cells, taken before intestinal transplant. The receptors come from a human donor who received an intestinal transplant.

This clone has only one observation. V gene TRBV4-3 combines with J gene TRBJ1-3; D is possibly TRBD1 (6 bases). CDR3 size: 16 residues. The V and J ends lost 0 bases and 2 bases respectively, with 11 bases between them. CDR1 and CDR2 from the germline V gene are LGHNA and YSLEER. CDR3 amino acids: CASSQDNREPGNTIYF. CDR3 in DNA: TGCGCCAGCAGCCAAGACAACAGGGAGCCTGGAAACACCATATATTTT.

The CDR3 here is CASSVQGVDNEQFF. In DNA, the CDR3 is TGTGCCAGCAGCGTACAGGGGGTTGACAATGAGCAGTTCTTC. This chain uses TRBV11-3 with TRBJ2-1; 8 nucleotides agree with TRBD1. Unmatched junction bases numbered 5, after V lost 5 bases and J lost 5 bases. Germline V gene lookup returns CDR1 SGHNT and CDR2 YENEEA. The CDR3 covers 14 residues. Filled out from reference TRBV11-3 and TRBJ2-1, the complete variable domain reads EAGVVQSPRYKIIEKKQPVAFWCNPISGHNTLYWYLQNLGQGPELLIRYENEEAVDDSQLPKDRFSAERLKGVDSTLKIQPAELGDSAVYLCASSVQGVDNEQFFGPGTRLTVL.

The rearrangement uses TRBV7-2 and TRBJ1-2, with TRBD1 matching over 7 bases. Germline trimming cut 5 bases from V and 3 bases from J; bases unmatched to any gene: 9. This CDR3 spans 15 amino acids. CDR1 SGHTA and CDR2 FQGNSA come from the germline V gene. The CDR3 DNA follows: TGTGCCAGCAGCAAATTCACCGGGACAGACTATGGCTACACCTTC. Protein sequence: CASSKFTGTDYGYTF. Variable domain in full (rest from reference TRBV7-2 and TRBJ1-2): GAGVSQSPSNKVTEKGKDVELRCDPISGHTALYWYRQSLGQGLEFLIYFQGNSAPDKSGLPSDRFSAERTGGSVSTLTIQRTQQEDSAVYLCASSKFTGTDYGYTFGSGTRLTVV.

The rearrangement uses TRBV7-2 and TRBJ2-3; 11 bases match TRBD2. The CDR3 totals 17 residues. J gave up 3 bases and V 5 bases, and 10 bases lay outside the gene matches. CDR1 and CDR2 (germline): SGHTA, FQGNSA. CDR3 nucleotides: TGTGCCAGCAGCCCAGCGCTAGCGGGGGGTGTAACAGATACGCAGTATTTT. Translated, it gives CASSPALAGGVTDTQYF.

The CDR3 DNA reads as TGTGCCATCAGTGACGGGACAGGGGAATATAATTCACCCCTCCACTTT. Its protein is CAISDGTGEYNSPLHF. This chain uses TRBV10-3 with TRBJ1-6, with TRBD1 matching over 10 bases. CDR3 length: 16 amino acids. Trimming removed 3 bases from V and 4 bases from J; junction bases left unmatched: 3. Germline V CDR1 and CDR2: ENHRY, SYGVKD.

This chain joins TRBV11-2 and TRBJ2-7; 8 nucleotides align to TRBD2. The germline V gene encodes CDR1 SGHAT and CDR2 FQNNGV. V shed 7 bases and J 4 bases; nucleotides not matched to a gene: 18. The CDR3 extends over 17 amino acids. The DNA for the CDR3 is TGTGCCAGCACCTCACCCATTCGGGGGGGGCTGATATACGAGCAGTACTTC. It codes for CASTSPIRGGLIYEQYF. The complete variable domain, with remaining parts taken from reference TRBV11-2 and TRBJ2-7, reads EAGVAQSPRYKIIEKRQSVAFWCNPISGHATLYWYQQILGQGPKLLIQFQNNGVVDDSQLPKDRFSAERLKGVDSTLKIQPAKLEDSAVYLCASTSPIRGGLIYEQYFGPGTRLTVT.

The chain joins TRBV10-3 to TRBJ1-1, with D perhaps matching TRBD1 (6 bases). In germline, CDR1 is ENHRY, CDR2 SYGVKD. Trimming removed 6 bases from V and 5 bases from J, with 13 bases in between. CDR3 length equals 13 residues. The CDR3 coding sequence is TGTGCCATCAGAAAGGGGGAAGGGACTGAAGCTTTCTTT. Amino acids: CAIRKGEGTEAFF.

The CDR3 region is CASSLLGGDAGELFF. The CDR3 DNA reads TGTGCCAGCAGCCTCCTAGGGGGGGATGCCGGGGAGCTGTTTTTT. The chain employs TRBV7-8 and TRBJ2-2, with a weak D call TRBD2 (7 bases). The CDR3 spans 15 residues. Germline assignment: CDR1 SGHVS and CDR2 FQNEAQ. With 5 bases removed from V and 6 bases from J, the gap between germline ends came to 16 bases. The complete variable domain, with remaining parts taken from reference TRBV7-8 and TRBJ2-2, reads GAGVSQSPRYKVAKRGQDVALRCDPISGHVSLFWYQQALGQGPEFLTYFQNEAQLDKSGLPSDRFFAERPEGSVSTLKIQRTQQEDSAVYLCASSLLGGDAGELFFGEGSRLTVL.

The V gene is TRBV4-3, the J gene TRBJ1-1; no definite D call. Germline lookup yields CDR1 LGHNA and CDR2 YSLEER. Trimming pared 2 bases from V and 10 bases from J, leaving 20 bases between. The CDR3 is 15 amino acids. In DNA, the CDR3 is TGCGCCAGCAGCCAAACGACGACAACATCGCCCGGAGCTTTCTTT. This translates into CASSQTTTTSPGAFF.